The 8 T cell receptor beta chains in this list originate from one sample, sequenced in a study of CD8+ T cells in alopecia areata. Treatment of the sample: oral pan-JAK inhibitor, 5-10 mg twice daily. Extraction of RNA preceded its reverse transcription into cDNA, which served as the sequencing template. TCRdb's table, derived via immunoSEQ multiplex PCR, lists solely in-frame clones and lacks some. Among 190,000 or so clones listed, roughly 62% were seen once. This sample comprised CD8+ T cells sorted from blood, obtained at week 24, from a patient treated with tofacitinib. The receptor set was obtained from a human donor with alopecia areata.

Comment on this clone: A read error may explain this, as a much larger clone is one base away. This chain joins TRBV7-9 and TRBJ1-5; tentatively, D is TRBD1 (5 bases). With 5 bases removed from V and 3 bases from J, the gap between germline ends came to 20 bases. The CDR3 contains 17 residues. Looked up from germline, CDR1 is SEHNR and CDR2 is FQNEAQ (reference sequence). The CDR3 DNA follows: TGTGCCAGCAGCCGGGTGGTCCTTCAGGGCGACAATCAGCCCCAGCATTTT. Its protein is CASSRVVLQGDNQPQHF.

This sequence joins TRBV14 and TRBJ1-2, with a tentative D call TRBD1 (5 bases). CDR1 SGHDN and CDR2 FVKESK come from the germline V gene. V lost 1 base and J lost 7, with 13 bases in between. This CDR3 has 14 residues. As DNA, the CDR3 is TGTGCCAGCAGCCAAGCCAGGGATCTTGGTGGCTACACCTTC. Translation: CASSQARDLGGYTF.

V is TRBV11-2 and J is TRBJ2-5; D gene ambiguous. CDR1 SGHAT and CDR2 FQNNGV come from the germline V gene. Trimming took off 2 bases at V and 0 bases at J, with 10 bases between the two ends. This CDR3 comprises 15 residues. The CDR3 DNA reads TGTGCCAGCAGCTTAATACAGTACTACCAAGAGACCCAGTACTTC. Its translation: CASSLIQYYQETQYF. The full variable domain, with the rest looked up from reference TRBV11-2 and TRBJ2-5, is EAGVAQSPRYKIIEKRQSVAFWCNPISGHATLYWYQQILGQGPKLLIQFQNNGVVDDSQLPKDRFSAERLKGVDSTLKIQPAKLEDSAVYLCASSLIQYYQETQYFGPGTRLLVL.

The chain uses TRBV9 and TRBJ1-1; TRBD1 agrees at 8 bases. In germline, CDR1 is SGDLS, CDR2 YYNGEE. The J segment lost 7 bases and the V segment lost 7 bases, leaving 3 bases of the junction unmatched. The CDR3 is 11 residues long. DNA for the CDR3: TGTGCCAGCGAAGGACAGGGTGAAGCTTTCTTT. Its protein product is CASEGQGEAFF. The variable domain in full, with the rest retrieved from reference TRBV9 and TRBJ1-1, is DSGVTQTPKHLITATGQRVTLRCSPRSGDLSVYWYQQSLDQGLQFLIQYYNGEERAKGNILERFSAQQFPDLHSELNLSSLELGDSALYFCASEGQGEAFFGQGTRLTVV.

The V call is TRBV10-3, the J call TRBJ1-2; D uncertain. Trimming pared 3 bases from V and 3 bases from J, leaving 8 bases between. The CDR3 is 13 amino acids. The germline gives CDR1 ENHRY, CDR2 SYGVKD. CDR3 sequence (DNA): TGTGCCATCAGTGAATGGACGGACTATGGCTACACCTTC. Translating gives CAISEWTDYGYTF.

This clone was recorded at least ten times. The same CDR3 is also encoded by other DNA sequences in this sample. CDR3 DNA sequence: TGTGCCAGCAGCTTTTTGTCCTACGAGCAGTACTTC. It codes for CASSFLSYEQYF. The rearrangement links TRBV5-6 to TRBJ2-7; D is unresolved. The germline V and J ends were trimmed by 2 bases and 1 base, with 4 bases remaining between them. The CDR3 contains 12 residues. The germline V gene encodes CDR1 SGHDT and CDR2 YYEEEE.

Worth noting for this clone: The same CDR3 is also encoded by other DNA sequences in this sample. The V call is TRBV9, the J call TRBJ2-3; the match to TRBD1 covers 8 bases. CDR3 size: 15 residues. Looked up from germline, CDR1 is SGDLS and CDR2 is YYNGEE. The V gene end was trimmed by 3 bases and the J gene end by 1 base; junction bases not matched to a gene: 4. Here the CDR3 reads CASSASGGGTDTQYF. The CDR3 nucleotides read TGTGCCAGCAGCGCATCAGGGGGCGGCACAGATACGCAGTATTTT. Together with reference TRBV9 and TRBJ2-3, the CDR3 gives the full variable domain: DSGVTQTPKHLITATGQRVTLRCSPRSGDLSVYWYQQSLDQGLQFLIQYYNGEERAKGNILERFSAQQFPDLHSELNLSSLELGDSALYFCASSASGGGTDTQYFGPGTRLTVL.

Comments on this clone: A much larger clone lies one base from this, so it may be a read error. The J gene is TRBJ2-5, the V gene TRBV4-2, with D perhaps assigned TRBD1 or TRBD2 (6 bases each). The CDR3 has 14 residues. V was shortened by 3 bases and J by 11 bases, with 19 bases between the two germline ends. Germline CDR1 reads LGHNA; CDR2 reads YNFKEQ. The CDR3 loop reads CASSQGGQSYGQYF. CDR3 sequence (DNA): TGTGCCAGCAGCCAGGGGGGACAATCCTACGGGCAGTACTTC.